One and the same sample provided the 26 T cell receptor beta chains below, sequenced in a study of T cell changes during pregnancy in multiple sclerosis (dated by TCRdb to the late 2010s). The method behind the library was the immunoSEQ multiplex PCR assay. Held by TCRdb, this immuneACCESS table contains in-frame sequences only and omits some clones. Under half of the omission traces to an unresolved V gene where checked; the cause of the rest is unknown. This sample holds about 75,000 clones; more than 80% were observed only once. 0.7% to 0.9% of the sample comes from the top ten. This specimen consisted of peripheral blood, obtained in the first trimester of pregnancy. The receptors come from a female donor in good health, enrolled as a control in a pregnancy study.

This chain connects TRBV5-5 to TRBJ2-5, with TRBD1 matching over 8 bases. The CDR3 runs 18 residues. V dropped 2 bases and J dropped 5; count of bases not matched to a gene: 17. Germline V CDR1 and CDR2: SGHKS, YYEKEE (reference sequence). The CDR3 DNA is TGTGCCAGCAGCTTAAGCGTCGCGACAGGGGCATTCGGGGAGACCCAGTACTTC. Translating it yields CASSLSVATGAFGETQYF.

The chain uses TRBV16 and TRBJ2-7, with TRBD1 matching over 9 bases. CDR1 is KGHSY, CDR2 FQNENV, per germline. This CDR3 comprises 19 residues. Trimming at V came to 0 bases and at J to 0 bases, leaving 12 bases not matched to a gene. The CDR3 here is CASSQSIATGGSSSYEQYF. Written as DNA, the CDR3 is TGTGCCAGCAGCCAATCGATTGCGACAGGGGGGTCAAGCTCCTACGAGCAGTACTTC.

V gene TRBV29-1 combines with J gene TRBJ2-6, with a weak D call TRBD1 (5 bases). CDR1 and CDR2 from the germline V gene are SQVTM and ANQGSEA. The CDR3 totals 14 residues. V was trimmed by 1 base and J by 2 bases, leaving 6 bases between them. CDR3 in DNA: TGCAGCGTTGAAGTAGGGGCTGGGGCCAACGTCCTGACTTTC. It encodes CSVEVGAGANVLTF.

The V and J genes are TRBV7-8 and TRBJ1-1; tentatively, D is TRBD1 (6 bases). Trimming took off 1 base at V and 6 bases at J, with 15 bases between the two ends. Germline V gives CDR1 SGHVS, CDR2 FQNEAQ. This CDR3 comprises 15 residues. The CDR3 DNA follows: TGTGCCAGCAGCTTAGTCACATTACAGGGATCTGAAGCTTTCTTT. This codes for CASSLVTLQGSEAFF.

V usage is TRBV7-9 and J usage is TRBJ2-1, with a weak D call TRBD1 (5 bases). Germline CDR1 and CDR2: SEHNR and FQNEAQ (reference sequence). Trimming shortened V by 1 base and J by 1 base, and 14 bases separated the two germline ends. The CDR3 runs to 17 residues. DNA of the CDR3: TGTGCCAGCAGCTTAGTTCCTGGGGCGGTGTCCTACAATGAGCAGTTCTTC. Translation gives CASSLVPGAVSYNEQFF.

The rearrangement joins TRBV10-1 to TRBJ2-7; D not resolved. CDR3 length: 11 amino acids. CDR1 and CDR2 from the germline V gene are WNHNN and SYGVQD (reference sequence). V lost 8 bases and J lost 6, with 11 bases in between. The CDR3 protein is CASARGSEQYF. The DNA of the CDR3 is TGCGCCAGCGCCCGAGGATCCGAGCAGTACTTC.

This chain joins TRBV10-3 and TRBJ2-1; 8 nucleotides line up with TRBD2. Germline V gives CDR1 ENHRY, CDR2 SYGVKD. V dropped 7 bases and J dropped 3; count of bases not matched to a gene: 8. The CDR3 is 15 residues long. The CDR3 here is CAINGGLADYNEQFF. In nucleotides, the CDR3 is TGTGCCATCAACGGAGGACTAGCAGACTACAATGAGCAGTTCTTC.

The chain has TRBV6-5 and TRBJ1-1; 7 nucleotides line up with TRBD1. V trimming: 5 bases; J trimming: 7 bases; junction bases outside the gene matches: 10. Germline V gene sequence: CDR1 MNHEY, CDR2 SVGAGI. This CDR3 contains 14 residues. The CDR3 DNA reads as TGTGCCAGCAGTATTCGACAGGGAGGATTTGAAGCTTTCTTT. Residues: CASSIRQGGFEAFF.

The chain combines TRBV11-2 with TRBJ1-2, with D perhaps TRBD1 (6 bases). Trimming removed 1 base at V and 3 bases at J, with 12 bases between. CDR1 is SGHAT and CDR2 is FQNNGV in the germline V gene. The CDR3 is made up of 15 amino acids. The CDR3 coding sequence is TGTGCCAGCAGCTTAGGGTCAGGGGAGTACTATGGCTACACCTTC. It specifies CASSLGSGEYYGYTF. Drawing the rest from reference TRBV11-2 and TRBJ1-2, the complete variable domain is EAGVAQSPRYKIIEKRQSVAFWCNPISGHATLYWYQQILGQGPKLLIQFQNNGVVDDSQLPKDRFSAERLKGVDSTLKIQPAKLEDSAVYLCASSLGSGEYYGYTFGSGTRLTVV.

V gene TRBV2 combines with J gene TRBJ2-1, with 9 bases lining up with TRBD2. V dropped 4 bases and J dropped 0; count of bases not matched to a gene: 4. CDR1 SNHLY and CDR2 FYNNEI come from the germline V gene. The CDR3 runs to 16 residues. The CDR3 DNA is TGTGCCAGCAGTGGTGGTAGCGGGAGCTCCTACAATGAGCAGTTCTTC. This codes for CASSGGSGSSYNEQFF.

This clone was counted a few times. The V call is TRBV28, the J call TRBJ1-3; no reliable D call. The CDR3 sequence is 14 residues long. V lost 7 bases and J lost 0, with 10 bases in between. CDR1 is MDHEN, CDR2 SYDVKM, per germline. DNA of the CDR3: TGTGCCAGCACAACGGGAAGCTCTGGAAACACCATATATTTT. Amino acid sequence: CASTTGSSGNTIYF. The full variable domain, rest sourced from reference TRBV28 and TRBJ1-3, is DVKVTQSSRYLVKRTGEKVFLECVQDMDHENMFWYRQDPGLGLRLIYFSYDVKMKEKGDIPEGYSVSREKKERFSLILESASTNQTSMYLCASTTGSSGNTIYFGEGSWLTVV.

The rearrangement joins TRBV7-6 to TRBJ2-5, with 8 bases matching TRBD1. V lost 1 base, J lost 2 bases, and 0 bases stayed unmatched. In germline, CDR1 is SGHVS, CDR2 FNYEAQ. The CDR3 has 14 residues. CDR3 sequence reads: CASSLGQGQETQYF. CDR3 coding DNA: TGTGCCAGCAGCTTAGGACAGGGGCAAGAGACCCAGTACTTC. Together with reference TRBV7-6 and TRBJ2-5, the CDR3 gives the full variable domain: GAGVSQSPRYKVTKRGQDVALRCDPISGHVSLYWYRQALGQGPEFLTYFNYEAQQDKSGLPNDRFSAERPEGSISTLTIQRTEQRDSAMYRCASSLGQGQETQYFGPGTRLLVL.

V is TRBV9 and J is TRBJ2-1; 7 bases are a match to TRBD1. CDR1 and CDR2 (germline): SGDLS, YYNGEE. The CDR3 sequence is 15 residues long. V gave up 0 bases and J gave up 0 bases; unmatched junction bases: 0. The CDR3 DNA reads TGTGCCAGCAGCGTAGAGGGGGCCTCCTACAATGAGCAGTTCTTC. Its protein is CASSVEGASYNEQFF. Full variable domain (remainder filled in from reference TRBV9 and TRBJ2-1): DSGVTQTPKHLITATGQRVTLRCSPRSGDLSVYWYQQSLDQGLQFLIQYYNGEERAKGNILERFSAQQFPDLHSELNLSSLELGDSALYFCASSVEGASYNEQFFGPGTRLTVL.

This chain connects TRBV10-3 to TRBJ1-2; 8 bases match TRBD1. Germline V CDR1 and CDR2: ENHRY, SYGVKD. The CDR3 length is 15 residues. Trimming cost V 8 bases and J 4 bases; bases outside gene matches: 12. The CDR3 DNA reads TGTGCCATCGGCGAGGGCAGGGGGCGGCGCTATGGCTACACCTTC. Translated, it gives CAIGEGRGRRYGYTF.

The J gene is TRBJ1-4, the V gene TRBV7-9; D ambiguous. Trimming took 5 bases from V and 8 from J, leaving 9 bases between them. CDR1 and CDR2 (germline): SEHNR, FQNEAQ (reference sequence). CDR3 length equals 12 residues. CDR3 sequence (DNA): TGTGCCAGCAGCAACTTAAGAGAAAAACTGTTTTTT. Protein sequence: CASSNLREKLFF.

This clone was detected only once. This chain joins TRBV11-3 and TRBJ2-1; 9 bases agree with TRBD1. This CDR3 has 14 amino acids. V gave up 4 bases and J gave up 4 bases; unmatched junction bases: 2. CDR1 is SGHNT, CDR2 YENEEA, per germline. The CDR3 loop reads CASSYRGLYNEQFF. The CDR3 nucleotides read TGTGCCAGCAGCTACAGGGGGCTTTACAATGAGCAGTTCTTC. Looking up the rest from reference TRBV11-3 and TRBJ2-1 gives the full variable domain: EAGVVQSPRYKIIEKKQPVAFWCNPISGHNTLYWYLQNLGQGPELLIRYENEEAVDDSQLPKDRFSAERLKGVDSTLKIQPAELGDSAVYLCASSYRGLYNEQFFGPGTRLTVL.

This clone was detected only a few times. The chain recombines TRBV6-5 with TRBJ1-1; 9 nucleotides agree with TRBD1. This CDR3 spans 14 amino acids. Losses at the gene ends were 6 bases for V and 2 bases for J; bases not matched to a gene: 4. CDR1 and CDR2 from the germline V gene are MNHEY and SVGAGI. The CDR3 sequence: CASREQGANTEAFF. For the CDR3, the DNA is TGTGCCAGCAGGGAACAGGGGGCCAACACTGAAGCTTTCTTT.

The gene calls are TRBV6-5 and TRBJ2-1; D possibly corresponds to TRBD1 (5 bases). From germline, CDR1 is MNHEY and CDR2 SVGAGI. The CDR3 runs to 16 residues. V lost 4 bases and J lost 0, with 13 bases in between. Here the CDR3 DNA reads TGTGCCAGCAGTTTAAGGGGCTCCAGCTCCTACAATGAGCAGTTCTTC. It translates to CASSLRGSSSYNEQFF.

V and J are TRBV19 and TRBJ2-1; maybe TRBD1 (5 bases). The germline V gene has CDR1 LNHDA and CDR2 SQIVND (reference sequence). The length of the CDR3 is 13 residues. V lost 4 bases and J 5 bases, leaving 9 bases between the germline ends. The CDR3 DNA is TGTGCCAGTAGTAGGCAGGGAAACAATGAGCAGTTCTTC. This encodes CASSRQGNNEQFF.

The J gene is TRBJ1-2, the V gene TRBV27; TRBD1 is a possible D gene (6 bases). Between the trimmed V and J ends, which lost 5 bases and 2 bases, there was a span of 9 bases. Germline CDR1 and CDR2: MNHEY and SMNVEV (reference sequence). The CDR3 has 13 amino acids. CDR3 loop: CASSVQGNYGYTF. In nucleotides, the CDR3 is TGTGCCAGCAGTGTACAGGGCAACTATGGCTACACCTTC.

This clone was detected only once. The V gene is TRBV28, the J gene TRBJ2-7, with D hard to call. The CDR3 runs 14 residues. Germline assignment: CDR1 MDHEN and CDR2 SYDVKM. The germline V and J ends were trimmed by 2 bases and 2 bases, with 10 bases remaining between them. The DNA of the CDR3 is TGTGCCAGCAGTTTACCCGCTAATACCTACGAGCAGTACTTC. It is translated as CASSLPANTYEQYF. Filled out from reference TRBV28 and TRBJ2-7, the complete variable domain reads DVKVTQSSRYLVKRTGEKVFLECVQDMDHENMFWYRQDPGLGLRLIYFSYDVKMKEKGDIPEGYSVSREKKERFSLILESASTNQTSMYLCASSLPANTYEQYFGPGTRLTVT.

This chain joins TRBV7-7 and TRBJ2-5; 10 bases line up with TRBD1. J lost 4 bases, V lost 4 bases, and 9 bases had no gene match. This CDR3 has 16 amino acids. Germline CDR1 and CDR2: SSHAT and FNYEAQ (reference sequence). The CDR3 DNA follows: TGTGCCAGCAGCTCTGGAGGCGGACAGGGGGGAGAGACCCAGTACTTC. This translates into CASSSGGGQGGETQYF.

This sequence joins TRBV29-1 and TRBJ2-1; 10 positions agree with TRBD2. Per germline, CDR1 SQVTM and CDR2 ANQGSEA. The CDR3 loop spans 14 amino acids. J lost 9 bases, V lost 7 bases, and 12 bases had no gene match. In DNA form, the CDR3 reads TGCAGCGCTGGCCCGACTAGCGGGTCGGGTGAGCAGTTCTTC. It is translated as CSAGPTSGSGEQFF.

V and J are TRBV18 and TRBJ2-7, with D perhaps TRBD1 (6 bases). Germline values: CDR1 KGHSH, CDR2 LQKENI. The V end was cut by 3 bases, the J end by 3 bases, with 12 bases between. The CDR3 runs 14 residues. The CDR3 is CASSPRQDLYEQYF. The CDR3 DNA reads as TGTGCCAGCTCACCCCGACAGGATCTCTACGAGCAGTACTTC.

This clone was detected only a few times. The V call is TRBV19, the J call TRBJ1-5, with D possibly matching TRBD1 (5 bases). Germline V gene data show CDR1 as LNHDA and CDR2 as SQIVND (reference sequence). V shed 3 bases and J shed 5 bases, with 8 bases lying between them. This CDR3 contains 13 residues. The CDR3 bases are TGTGCCAGTAGTATGGGACTCGATCAGCCCCAGCATTTT. Translation gives CASSMGLDQPQHF.

The chain employs TRBV5-1 and TRBJ2-5; D possibly corresponds to TRBD2 (5 bases). The germline V gene has CDR1 SGHRS and CDR2 YFSETQ. This CDR3 is 16 amino acids long. V was cut by 7 bases and J by 2 bases, with 21 bases left in between. The CDR3 nucleotides read TGCGCCAGCTCGTACCCGGGATCCCCCGGACAAGAGACCCAGTACTTC. Translating it yields CASSYPGSPGQETQYF.